The 16 T cell receptor beta chains below all came from one sample that was sequenced in a study of T cells in Graves' hyperthyroidism and ophthalmopathy. RNA transcripts yielded amplified TCR beta CDR3 regions. HTBI primers were employed in a first-round RT-PCR of the TCR CDR3. A single record per CDR3 protein comes from TCRdb applying MiXCR to the multiplex PCR reads. The data show over 650,000 distinct CDR3 sequences, 40% to 55% seen once. The sequenced sample consisted of peripheral blood or thyroid tissue (not recorded which). Receptors originate from an adult man with Graves' disease, either hyperthyroidism or ophthalmopathy (not recorded which).

The chain couples TRBV7-9 to TRBJ2-2; D remains unclear. CDR3 length: 13 amino acids. Trimming pared 3 bases from V and 6 bases from J, leaving 8 bases between. Germline loops: CDR1 SEHNR, CDR2 FQNEAQ (reference sequence). The chain's CDR3 is CASSFLGSGELFF. The CDR3 DNA sequence: TGTGCCAGCAGCTTTTTGGGATCCGGGGAGCTGTTTTTT.

The chain has TRBV25-1 and TRBJ1-4; D call uncertain. Germline CDR1 is MGHDK and CDR2 is SYGVNS. The CDR3 is made up of 14 amino acids. Trimming shortened V by 5 bases and J by 8 bases, and 15 bases separated the two germline ends. The CDR3, as DNA: TGTGCCAGCAGTCTGGACCTGGCGGACGAAAAACTGTTTTTT. It is translated as CASSLDLADEKLFF.

The J gene is TRBJ2-5, the V gene TRBV20-1; 8 nucleotides line up with TRBD2. V lost 3 bases, J lost 5 bases, and 11 bases stayed unmatched. The germline V gene encodes CDR1 DFQATT and CDR2 SNEGSKA (reference sequence). This CDR3 is 15 amino acids long. This chain's CDR3 is CSARSRGGLLETQYF. The CDR3 DNA is TGCAGTGCTAGGTCCCGGGGGGGCCTTCTGGAGACCCAGTACTTC.

The chain employs TRBV5-1 and TRBJ1-1, with TRBD1 matching over 10 bases. The CDR3 totals 15 residues. Germline V gives CDR1 SGHRS, CDR2 YFSETQ. V was clipped by 3 bases and J by 4 bases; unmatched bases: 6. The CDR3 nucleotides are TGCGCCAGCAGCTACGCCGGGACAGGGGTCACTGAAGCTTTCTTT. This translates into CASSYAGTGVTEAFF.

This clonotype was recorded many times. The V call is TRBV29-1, the J call TRBJ1-2; D gene uncertain. Germline V gene lookup returns CDR1 SQVTM and CDR2 ANQGSEA. Trimming took off 6 bases at V and 6 bases at J, with 20 bases between the two ends. The CDR3 runs to 14 residues. The CDR3 loop reads CSVNRLTGVNGYTF. In DNA form, the CDR3 reads TGCAGCGTAAACCGTCTAACGGGTGTTAATGGCTACACCTTC.

The chain joins TRBV19 to TRBJ1-5; D remains ambiguous. V was clipped by 9 bases and J by 5 bases, with 11 bases between them. This CDR3 has 12 residues. CDR1 LNHDA and CDR2 SQIVND come from the germline V gene (reference sequence). The CDR3 nucleotides read TGTGCCAGCAGTTTATGGGATCAGCCCCAGCATTTT. Protein: CASSLWDQPQHF.

The V and J genes are TRBV7-9 and TRBJ1-2; D may be TRBD1 (6 bases). V was trimmed by 5 bases and J by 9 bases, leaving 22 bases between them. The CDR3 consists of 15 residues. Per germline, CDR1 SEHNR and CDR2 FQNEAQ (reference sequence). The CDR3, as DNA: TGTGCCAGCAGCCTAAGATCAGGGGACATGATTCGCTACACCTTC. Amino acids: CASSLRSGDMIRYTF.

This clonotype was counted between two and nine times. This chain uses TRBV7-8 with TRBJ1-2; perhaps TRBD1 as D (5 bases). The CDR3 sequence is 13 residues long. The germline V gene encodes CDR1 SGHVS and CDR2 FQNEAQ. Trimming removed 6 bases at V and 4 bases at J, with 12 bases between. CDR3 in amino acids: CASSSRQPYGYTF. CDR3 in DNA: TGTGCCAGCAGTTCGAGACAGCCCTATGGCTACACCTTC.

This clonotype was detected ten times or more. This sequence joins TRBV7-9 and TRBJ1-5; D remains ambiguous. The length of the CDR3 is 12 residues. Trimming removed 5 bases at V and 9 bases at J, with 11 bases between. From germline, CDR1 is SEHNR and CDR2 FQNEAQ (reference sequence). CDR3 region: CASSPPGRPQHF. CDR3 nucleotides: TGTGCCAGCAGCCCTCCCGGGCGGCCCCAGCATTTT. Full variable domain (rest looked up from reference TRBV7-9 and TRBJ1-5): DTGVSQNPRHKITKRGQNVTFRCDPISEHNRLYWYRQTLGQGPEFLTYFQNEAQLEKSRLLSDRFSAERPKGSFSTLEIQRTEQGDSAMYLCASSPPGRPQHFGDGTRLSIL.

This clonotype was observed at least ten times. The chain recombines TRBV15 with TRBJ1-1; maybe TRBD1 (5 bases). This CDR3 spans 15 amino acids. CDR1 LNHNV and CDR2 YYDKDF come from the germline V gene (reference sequence). V lost 0 bases and J lost 0, with 8 bases in between. Here the CDR3 DNA reads TGTGCCACCAGCAGAGACAGGGATCTGAACACTGAAGCTTTCTTT. This codes for CATSRDRDLNTEAFF.

V is TRBV7-9 and J is TRBJ1-1; a possible D gene is TRBD1 (5 bases). Looked up from germline, CDR1 is SEHNR and CDR2 is FQNEAQ (reference sequence). The CDR3 length is 15 residues. Trimming pared 6 bases from V and 0 bases from J, leaving 14 bases between. The CDR3 loop is CASSLQDTMNTEAFF. The CDR3 nucleotides read TGTGCCAGCAGTTTACAGGACACCATGAACACTGAAGCTTTCTTT.

This chain uses TRBV7-3 with TRBJ1-2; the D is unclear. Germline-derived CDR1 and CDR2 are SGHTA and FQGTGA. The CDR3 has 14 amino acids. V was trimmed by 6 bases and J by 3 bases, leaving 14 bases between them. CDR3 nucleotides: TGTGCCAGCAGTTTTGTCCGGGGTTACTATGGCTACACCTTC. Its translation is CASSFVRGYYGYTF. Complete variable domain (other parts from reference TRBV7-3 and TRBJ1-2): GAGVSQTPSNKVTEKGKYVELRCDPISGHTALYWYRQSLGQGPEFLIYFQGTGAADDSGLPNDRFFAVRPEGSVSTLKIQRTERGDSAVYLCASSFVRGYYGYTFGSGTRLTVV.

This clonotype was found many times. The gene calls are TRBV7-9 and TRBJ1-2, with D tentatively TRBD1 (6 bases). The V and J ends lost 4 bases and 4 bases respectively, with 10 bases between them. Germline V gives CDR1 SEHNR, CDR2 FQNEAQ (reference sequence). The CDR3 is 13 residues long. In DNA form, the CDR3 reads TGTGCCAGCAGCTCCGGACAGATCTATGGCTACACCTTC. It specifies CASSSGQIYGYTF. Based on the CDR3 plus reference TRBV7-9 and TRBJ1-2, the full variable domain is DTGVSQNPRHKITKRGQNVTFRCDPISEHNRLYWYRQTLGQGPEFLTYFQNEAQLEKSRLLSDRFSAERPKGSFSTLEIQRTEQGDSAMYLCASSSGQIYGYTFGSGTRLTVV.

This clonotype showed up many times. The chain has TRBV2 and TRBJ1-6, with D maybe TRBD1 (6 bases). CDR1 SNHLY and CDR2 FYNNEI come from the germline V gene. V lost 4 bases, J lost 6 bases, and 13 bases lay in between. CDR3 length: 15 amino acids. Here the CDR3 reads CASSVGRGLNSPLHF. DNA of the CDR3: TGTGCCAGCAGTGTCGGCAGGGGACTTAATTCACCCCTCCACTTT.

This clonotype was observed a handful of times. The CDR3, as DNA: TGCGCCAGCAGCCAATTTGTGGACAGACAAGAGACCCAGTACTTC. Translated: CASSQFVDRQETQYF. The chain uses TRBV4-1 and TRBJ2-5; a weak D match, TRBD1 (6 bases). Germline loops: CDR1 MGHRA, CDR2 YSYEKL. The V gene lost 2 bases and the J gene lost 2 bases, with 12 bases spanning the gap. The length of the CDR3 is 15 residues.

This chain links TRBV7-2 with TRBJ2-7; the D gene is possibly TRBD2 (6 bases). This CDR3 region has 15 residues. In germline, CDR1 is SGHTA, CDR2 FQGNSA. Trimming stripped 2 bases from V and 0 bases from J, with 11 bases between. CDR3 sequence: CASSLRAGTSYEQYF. DNA of the CDR3: TGTGCCAGCAGCTTAAGAGCGGGCACCTCCTACGAGCAGTACTTC.